This record looks at one T cell receptor beta chain sequence and its context. Its antigen is undetermined. This record comes from a study of human T cells and chemical hapten exposure. Germline loops: CDR1 DFQATT, CDR2 SNEGSKA (reference sequence). The CDR3 covers 15 residues. V lost 6 bases and J lost 1; bases outside the gene matches: 4. General observations from the study: Significantly greater numbers of large CDR3 similarity clusters came from expanded TCRs than from controls.

The time point denotes: patch test 1, 2 weeks after DPC sensitization. Specified treatment: therapeutic diphenylcyclopropenone sensitization with weekly scalp DPC. Sample donors consisted of patients with alopecia, aged 18 to 70 years, who were suitable for DPC. Under the authors' procedure: Samples contained a median of approximately 100,000 TCRs, with a range of about 23,224 to 700,000. TCRdb re-analysed the RACE reads in MiXCR, keeping a single row per CDR3 protein. The V and J calls and clone size come from TCRdb's table, not from the authors' own analysis. Of tens of thousands of distinct CDR3 sequences in the sample, 10% to 13% were seen once.

This sample comprised whole blood, obtained in connection with sensitization to the hapten diphenylcyclopropenone (DPC). This TCR was recovered from a woman in her forties or fifties with alopecia areata. Some clones in this sample may be carry-over from other donors' samples. V and J are TRBV20-1 and TRBJ2-7; 15 bases fit TRBD2. The CDR3 reads CSAQGLAGGSYEQYF. The CDR3 DNA follows: TGCAGTGCCCAGGGACTAGCGGGAGGATCCTACGAGCAGTACTTC.